This T cell receptor beta chain was documented in a study of graft-versus-host responses after intestinal transplantation. For the study at large: Isolated intestinal, liver-intestinal, or multivisceral transplants had been given to the recipients. Anti-thymocyte globulin induction, then tacrolimus and steroids for around 3 years, went to all recipients. General study results and limits: The presence of high graft-versus-host to host-versus-graft clonal ratios in allografts characterized patients with graft-donor T cell macrochimerism.

In this sample, this clone turned up once. No antigen is known for it. Produced via immunoSEQ multiplex PCR; TCRdb's table is partial and in-frame only. The table has roughly 120,000 clones, roughly nine tenths seen once. CDR3 length equals 16 residues. Germline assignment: CDR1 SGHDT and CDR2 YYEEEE. Trimming removed 1 base from V and 3 bases from J, with 16 bases in between. The sequenced sample was unstimulated CD4+ T cells sorted from spleen or lymph node cells, obtained before transplant. The chain has TRBV5-6 and TRBJ1-1, with a tentative D call TRBD1 (6 bases). The receptor was isolated from a human donor who was the organ donor for an intestinal transplant. This CDR3 is CASSLFEGGVYTEAFF. The CDR3 DNA follows: TGTGCCAGCAGCTTGTTTGAGGGGGGTGTGTACACTGAAGCTTTCTTT.